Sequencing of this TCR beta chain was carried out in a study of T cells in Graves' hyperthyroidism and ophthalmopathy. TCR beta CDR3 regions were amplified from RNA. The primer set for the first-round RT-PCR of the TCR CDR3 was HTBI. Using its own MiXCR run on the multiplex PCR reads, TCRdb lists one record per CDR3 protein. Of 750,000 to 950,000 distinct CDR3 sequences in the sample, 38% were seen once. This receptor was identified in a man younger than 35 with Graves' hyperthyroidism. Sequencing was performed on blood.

This CDR3 reads CASSSRDRVQYTF. In DNA, the CDR3 is TGTGCCAGCAGCTCGCGGGACAGGGTTCAGTACACCTTC. This chain links TRBV7-2 with TRBJ1-2; 9 bases line up with TRBD1. Germline assignment: CDR1 SGHTA and CDR2 FQGNSA. V trimming: 4 bases; J trimming: 11 bases; junction bases outside the gene matches: 8. The CDR3 has 13 residues.